In its sample, the clone carrying this T cell receptor beta chain was seen once. Clones were sequenced by immunoSEQ multiplex PCR, and TCRdb holds only the in-frame ones, with some missing. The repertoire has roughly 240,000 clones, about 86% of them found once; the top ten carry 2.5% to 3%. The entry originates in a study of cytomegalovirus exposure and HLA in healthy donors. Germline V lookup: CDR1 MNHEY, CDR2 SMNVEV (reference sequence). V was clipped by 5 bases and J by 6 bases; unmatched bases: 10. This CDR3 spans 16 amino acids. The sequence was obtained from a man younger than 30 in good health and CMV-seronegative. The chain uses TRBV27 and TRBJ1-6; TRBD1 aligns across 7 bases. Sequencing was done on a sample of PBMCs. CDR3: CASSPTKGQRNSPLHF. CDR3 DNA: TGTGCCAGCAGTCCAACTAAGGGACAGCGTAATTCACCCCTCCACTTT.